Sequencing of this T cell receptor (beta chain) was carried out in a study of cytomegalovirus exposure and HLA in healthy donors. Points from the study as a whole: Productive status was seen about 87% or about 30% of the time for most TCR beta V segments in an earlier analysis. The study designated around 150 TCR beta chains cytomegalovirus-associated. V- and J-gene trimming in TCR beta was tied to a missense DCLRE1C variant by an analysis performed later.

Germline-derived CDR1 and CDR2 are SQVTM and ANQGSEA. The length of the CDR3 is 14 residues. The V gene end was trimmed by 4 bases and the J gene end by 3 bases; junction bases not matched to a gene: 8. This PCR relied on a set of 60 Vbeta primers and 13 Jbeta primers. Assay: immunoSEQ multiplex PCR; the TCRdb copy retains only in-frame clones and omits some. The sample holds some 150,000 clones; over 55% are singletons and the top ten take 2% to 2.5%. As regards this clone: Its antigen is unknown.

Donors were nominally healthy when sampled, though unrecorded immune exposures were likely. Sequenced: PBMCs. V and J are TRBV29-1 and TRBJ2-5; 7 nucleotides align to TRBD2. This receptor was obtained from a man aged 35-49 years in good health and CMV-seronegative. The CDR3 nucleotides read TGCAGCGTTGTGGGGGGGGGTAACAAAGAGACCCAGTACTTC. Translated: CSVVGGGNKETQYF.